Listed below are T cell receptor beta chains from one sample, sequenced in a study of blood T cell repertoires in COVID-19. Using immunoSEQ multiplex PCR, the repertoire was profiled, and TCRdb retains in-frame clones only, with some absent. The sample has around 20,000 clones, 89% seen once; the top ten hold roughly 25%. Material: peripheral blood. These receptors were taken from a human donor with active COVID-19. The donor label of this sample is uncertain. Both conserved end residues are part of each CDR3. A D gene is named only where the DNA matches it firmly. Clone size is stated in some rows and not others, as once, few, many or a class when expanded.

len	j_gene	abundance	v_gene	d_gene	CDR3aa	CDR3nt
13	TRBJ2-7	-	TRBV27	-	CASSYSPSYEQYF	TGTGCCAGCAGTTACAGTCCTTCCTACGAGCAGTACTTC
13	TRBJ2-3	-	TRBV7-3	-	CASSLTRLDTQYF	TGTGCCAGCAGCTTAACGAGGTTAGATACGCAGTATTTT
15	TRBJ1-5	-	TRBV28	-	CASATESGGNQPQHF	TGTGCCAGCGCTACGGAGTCCGGGGGGAATCAGCCCCAGCATTTT
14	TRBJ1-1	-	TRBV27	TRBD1	CASRRQGAYTEAFF	TGTGCCAGCAGGAGACAGGGGGCGTATACTGAAGCTTTCTTT
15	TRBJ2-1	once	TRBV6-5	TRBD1	CASSYGQGVYNEQFF	TGTGCCAGCAGTTACGGACAGGGCGTCTACAATGAGCAGTTCTTC
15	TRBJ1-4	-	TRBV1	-	CTSSQDGGRDRKLFF	TGCACCAGCAGCCAAGATGGGGGGAGGGACAGGAAACTGTTTTTT
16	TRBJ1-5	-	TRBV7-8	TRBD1	CASSSDRGYSNQPQHF	TGTGCCAGCAGCTCCGACAGGGGCTATAGCAATCAGCCCCAGCATTTT
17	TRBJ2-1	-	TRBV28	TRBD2	CASSLLAGGTNDNEQFF	TGTGCCAGCAGTTTATTAGCGGGAGGTACTAACGACAATGAGCAGTTCTTC
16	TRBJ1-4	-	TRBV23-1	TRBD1	CASSHAGTDTNEKLFF	TGCGCCAGCAGTCATGCCGGGACAGACACTAATGAAAAACTGTTTTTT
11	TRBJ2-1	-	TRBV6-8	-	CASRTPSEQFF	TGTGCCAGCAGGACCCCTAGCGAGCAGTTCTTC
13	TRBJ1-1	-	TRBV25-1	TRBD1	CASSRQGNTEAFF	TGTGCCAGCAGTAGACAGGGGAACACTGAAGCTTTCTTT
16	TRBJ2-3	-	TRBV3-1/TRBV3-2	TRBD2	CASSQEGAGGTDTQYF	TGTGCCAGCAGCCAAGAGGGAGCGGGGGGCACAGATACGCAGTATTTT
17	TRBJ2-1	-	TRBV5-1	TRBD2	CASSLPSGTSRDNEQFF	TGCGCCAGCAGCTTGCCATCCGGGACTAGTAGGGACAATGAGCAGTTCTTC
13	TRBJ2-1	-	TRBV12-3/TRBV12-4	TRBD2	CASSFTGGNEQFF	TGTGCCAGCAGTTTTACGGGGGGAAATGAGCAGTTCTTC
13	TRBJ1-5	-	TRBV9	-	CASSVGAYQPQHF	TGTGCCAGCAGCGTTGGGGCCTATCAGCCCCAGCATTTT
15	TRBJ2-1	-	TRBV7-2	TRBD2	CASSSGLAAYNEQFF	TGTGCCAGCAGCTCTGGACTAGCGGCGTACAATGAGCAGTTCTTC
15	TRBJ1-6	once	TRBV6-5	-	CASSYSGASDSPLHF	TGTGCCAGCAGTTACTCGGGGGCTTCGGATTCACCCCTCCACTTT
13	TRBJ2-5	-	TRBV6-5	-	CASSQLAQETQYF	TGTGCCAGCAGTCAACTAGCCCAAGAGACCCAGTACTTC
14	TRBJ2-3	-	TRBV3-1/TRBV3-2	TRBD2	CASSSRGGTNTQYF	TGTGCCAGCAGTTCGCGGGGGGGAACGAATACGCAGTATTTT
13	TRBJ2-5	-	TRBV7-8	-	CASSPTGHGTQYF	TGTGCCAGCAGCCCGACAGGTCACGGGACCCAGTACTTC
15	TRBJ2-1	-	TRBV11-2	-	CASSLARSSYNEQFF	TGTGCCAGCAGCTTAGCTAGGAGCTCCTACAATGAGCAGTTCTTC
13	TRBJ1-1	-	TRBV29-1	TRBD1	CSVGTGGSTEAFF	TGCAGCGTGGGGACAGGGGGGAGCACTGAAGCTTTCTTT
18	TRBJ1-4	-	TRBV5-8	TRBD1	CASSSPPGQIATNEKLFF	TGTGCCAGCAGCTCACCTCCGGGACAGATTGCAACTAATGAAAAACTGTTTTTT
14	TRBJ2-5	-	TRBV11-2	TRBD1	CASSFRTGDGTQYF	TGTGCCAGCAGCTTCCGGACAGGGGACGGGACCCAGTACTTC